The present TCR beta chain was sequenced within a study of blood T cell repertoires in COVID-19. Study context: Both acute and convalescent COVID-19 samples were obtained from the United States, Italy and Spain. In each case, the material was cDNA or gDNA derived from T cells, B-cell-depleted T cells, or PBMCs.

Original data processing: Estimates of nucleated cell counts were drawn from the amplification of reference gene primers. The method was immunoSEQ multiplex PCR; TCRdb's version includes in-frame clones alone and lacks a portion of them. The D gene and trimming were derived from the DNA, and the V and J assignments and clone size from that table. Of more than 200,000 clones listed, about 80% were seen once; the top ten hold about 10%. Trimming stripped 8 bases from V and 1 base from J, with 12 bases between. CDR1 LNHDA and CDR2 SQIVND come from the germline V gene (reference sequence). There are 14 residues in the CDR3.

This receptor was taken from a man at least 80 years old with acute or convalescent COVID-19. The V and J genes are TRBV19 and TRBJ1-3, with unresolved D. Sequenced material: peripheral blood. CDR3 region: CASWTRGSGNTIYF. CDR3 coding DNA: TGTGCCAGTTGGACTCGGGGATCTGGAAACACCATATATTTT.